This T cell receptor (beta chain) was documented in a study of cytomegalovirus exposure and HLA in healthy donors. About this clone: Sequence at one end of the junction differs from germline and may be a read error.

The length of the CDR3 is 19 residues. Germline assignment: CDR1 SEHNR and CDR2 FQNEAQ (reference sequence). Vbeta (60) and Jbeta (13) primers were used in the PCR. Method: immunoSEQ multiplex PCR; TCRdb's copy keeps in-frame clones and lacks some. The sample has under 200,000 clones; roughly 78% are singletons. The sample comprised PBMCs. The rearrangement uses TRBV7-9 and TRBJ2-6; 9 nucleotides line up with TRBD1. The source is a woman in her thirties or forties in good health and CMV-seronegative. The CDR3 sequence: CSSSDGPGQGFSGANVLTF. CDR3 bases: TGTTCCAGCAGCGATGGACCGGGACAGGGCTTCTCTGGGGCCAACGTCCTGACTTTC.